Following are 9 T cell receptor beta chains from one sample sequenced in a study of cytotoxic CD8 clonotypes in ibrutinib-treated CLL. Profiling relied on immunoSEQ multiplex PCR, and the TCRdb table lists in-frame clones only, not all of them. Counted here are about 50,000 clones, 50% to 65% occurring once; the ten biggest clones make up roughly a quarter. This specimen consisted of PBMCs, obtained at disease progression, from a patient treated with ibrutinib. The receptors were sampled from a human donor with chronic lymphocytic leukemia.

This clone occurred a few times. CDR3 sequence reads: CASTFTGSNQPQHF. Written as DNA, the CDR3 is TGTGCCAGCACCTTTACAGGGAGCAATCAGCCCCAGCATTTT. This chain links TRBV6-6 with TRBJ1-5; D is perhaps TRBD1 (6 bases). From germline, CDR1 is MNHNY and CDR2 SVGAGI (reference sequence). The CDR3 consists of 14 residues. V dropped 7 bases and J dropped 1 base, with 11 bases sitting between them.

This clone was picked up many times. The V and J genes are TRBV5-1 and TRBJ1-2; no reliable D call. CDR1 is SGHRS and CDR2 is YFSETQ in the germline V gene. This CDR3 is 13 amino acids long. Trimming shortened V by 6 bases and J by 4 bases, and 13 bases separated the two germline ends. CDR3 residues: CASNQDGGYGYTF. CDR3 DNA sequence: TGCGCCAGCAACCAGGACGGAGGCTATGGCTACACCTTC. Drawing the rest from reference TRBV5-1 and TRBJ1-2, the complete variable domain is KAGVTQTPRYLIKTRGQQVTLSCSPISGHRSVSWYQQTPGQGLQFLFEYFSETQRNKGNFPGRFSGRQFSNSRSEMNVSTLELGDSALYLCASNQDGGYGYTFGSGTRLTVV.

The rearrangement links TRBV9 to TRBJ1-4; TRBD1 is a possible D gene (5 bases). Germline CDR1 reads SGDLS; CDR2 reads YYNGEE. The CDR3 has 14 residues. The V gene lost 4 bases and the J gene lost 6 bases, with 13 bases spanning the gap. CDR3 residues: CASSSHSRDEKLFF. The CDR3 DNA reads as TGTGCCAGCAGCTCCCATAGCAGGGATGAAAAACTGTTTTTT.

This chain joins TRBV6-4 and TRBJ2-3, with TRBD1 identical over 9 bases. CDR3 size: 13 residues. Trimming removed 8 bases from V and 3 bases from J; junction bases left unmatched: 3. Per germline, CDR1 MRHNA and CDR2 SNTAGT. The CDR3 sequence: CASGDRDTDTQYF. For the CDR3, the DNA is TGTGCCAGCGGGGACAGGGATACAGATACGCAGTATTTT.

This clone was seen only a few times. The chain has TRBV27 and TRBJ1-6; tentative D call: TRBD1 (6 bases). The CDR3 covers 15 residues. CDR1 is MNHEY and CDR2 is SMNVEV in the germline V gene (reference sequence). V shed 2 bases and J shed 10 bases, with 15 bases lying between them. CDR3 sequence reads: CASSLPQGLGSPLHF. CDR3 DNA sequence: TGTGCCAGCAGTTTACCACAGGGTTTGGGATCACCCCTCCACTTT.

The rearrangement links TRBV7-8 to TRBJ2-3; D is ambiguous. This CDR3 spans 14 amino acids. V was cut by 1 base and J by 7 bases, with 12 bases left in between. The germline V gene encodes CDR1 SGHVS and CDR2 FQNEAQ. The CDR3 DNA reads TGTGCCAGCAGCTTAGAGACCACCCGGTATACGCAGTATTTT. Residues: CASSLETTRYTQYF.

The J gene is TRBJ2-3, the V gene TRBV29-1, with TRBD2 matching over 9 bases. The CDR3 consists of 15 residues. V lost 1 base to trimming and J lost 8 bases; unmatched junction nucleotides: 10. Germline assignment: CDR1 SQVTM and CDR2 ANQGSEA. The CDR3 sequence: CSVEVAGVGMGTQYF. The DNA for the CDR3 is TGCAGCGTTGAAGTAGCGGGAGTGGGCATGGGTACGCAGTATTTT.

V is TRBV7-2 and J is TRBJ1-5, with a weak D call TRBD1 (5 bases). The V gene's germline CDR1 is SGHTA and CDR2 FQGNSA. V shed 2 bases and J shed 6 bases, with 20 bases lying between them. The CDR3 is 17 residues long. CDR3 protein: CASSLRQSRDGGQPQHF. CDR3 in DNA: TGTGCCAGCAGCTTACGGCAATCGAGGGACGGGGGTCAGCCCCAGCATTTT.

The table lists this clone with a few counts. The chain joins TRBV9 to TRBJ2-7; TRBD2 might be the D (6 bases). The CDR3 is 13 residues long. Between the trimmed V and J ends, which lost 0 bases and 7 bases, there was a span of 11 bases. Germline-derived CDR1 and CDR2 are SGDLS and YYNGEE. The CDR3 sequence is CASSVEPRGEQYF. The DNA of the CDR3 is TGTGCCAGCAGCGTAGAACCCCGGGGGGAGCAGTACTTC.